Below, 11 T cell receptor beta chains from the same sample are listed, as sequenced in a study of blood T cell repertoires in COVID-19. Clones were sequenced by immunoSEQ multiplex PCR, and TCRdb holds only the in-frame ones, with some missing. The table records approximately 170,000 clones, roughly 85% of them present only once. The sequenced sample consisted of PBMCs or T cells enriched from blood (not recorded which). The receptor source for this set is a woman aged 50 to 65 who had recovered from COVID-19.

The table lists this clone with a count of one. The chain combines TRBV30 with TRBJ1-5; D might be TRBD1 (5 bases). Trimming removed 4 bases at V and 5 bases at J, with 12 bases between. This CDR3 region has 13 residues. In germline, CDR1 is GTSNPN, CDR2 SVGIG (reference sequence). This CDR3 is CAWTRGGDQPQHF. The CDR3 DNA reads TGTGCCTGGACTCGGGGGGGAGATCAGCCCCAGCATTTT.

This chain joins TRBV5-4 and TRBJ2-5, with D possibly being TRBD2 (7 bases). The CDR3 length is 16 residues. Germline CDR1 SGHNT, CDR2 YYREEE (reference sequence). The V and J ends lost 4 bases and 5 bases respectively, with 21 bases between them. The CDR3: CASSPGGSVAPETQYF. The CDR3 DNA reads TGTGCCAGCAGCCCGGGGGGCAGTGTCGCCCCCGAGACCCAGTACTTC. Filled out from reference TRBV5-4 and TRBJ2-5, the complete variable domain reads ETGVTQSPTHLIKTRGQQVTLRCSSQSGHNTVSWYQQALGQGPQFIFQYYREEENGRGNFPPRFSGLQFPNYSSELNVNALELDDSALYLCASSPGGSVAPETQYFGPGTRLLVL.

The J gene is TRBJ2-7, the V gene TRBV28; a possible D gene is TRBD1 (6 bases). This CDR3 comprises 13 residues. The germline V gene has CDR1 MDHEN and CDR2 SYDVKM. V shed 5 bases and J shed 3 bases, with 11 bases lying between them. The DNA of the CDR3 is TGTGCCAGCAGTGGGGGCGGCTTCTACGAGCAGTACGTC. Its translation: CASSGGGFYEQYV.

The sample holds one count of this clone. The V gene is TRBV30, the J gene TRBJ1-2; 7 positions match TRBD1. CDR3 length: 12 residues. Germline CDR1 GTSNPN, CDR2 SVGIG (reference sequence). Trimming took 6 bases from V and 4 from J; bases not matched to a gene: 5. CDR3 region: CACNDRAYGYTF. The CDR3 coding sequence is TGTGCCTGCAATGACAGGGCCTATGGCTACACCTTC. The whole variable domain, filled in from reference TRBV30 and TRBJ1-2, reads SQTIHQWPATLVQPVGSPLSLECTVEGTSNPNLYWYRQAAGRGLQLLFYSVGIGQISSEVPQNLSASRPQDRQFILSSKKLLLSDSGFYLCACNDRAYGYTFGSGTRLTVV.

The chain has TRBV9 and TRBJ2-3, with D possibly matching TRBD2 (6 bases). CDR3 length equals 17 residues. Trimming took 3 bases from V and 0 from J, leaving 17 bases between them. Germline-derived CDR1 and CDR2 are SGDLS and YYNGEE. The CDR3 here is CASSAVLGGTSTDTQYF. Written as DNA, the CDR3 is TGTGCCAGCAGCGCAGTTCTCGGGGGTACTAGCACAGATACGCAGTATTTT.

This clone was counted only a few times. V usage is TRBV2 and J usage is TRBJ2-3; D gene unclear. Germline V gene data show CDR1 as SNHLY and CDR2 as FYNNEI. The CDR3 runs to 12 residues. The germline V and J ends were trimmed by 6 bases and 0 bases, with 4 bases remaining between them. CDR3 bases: TGTGCCAGCAGCCTTAGCACAGATACGCAGTATTTT. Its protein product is CASSLSTDTQYF.

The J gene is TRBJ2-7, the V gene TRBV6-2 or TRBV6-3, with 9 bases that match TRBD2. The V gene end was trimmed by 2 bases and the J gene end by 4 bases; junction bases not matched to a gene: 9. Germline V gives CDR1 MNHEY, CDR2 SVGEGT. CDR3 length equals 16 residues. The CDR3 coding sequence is TGTGCCAGCAGTTACCGGGCGGGAGGGCCCTCGTACGAGCAGTACGTC. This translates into CASSYRAGGPSYEQYV.

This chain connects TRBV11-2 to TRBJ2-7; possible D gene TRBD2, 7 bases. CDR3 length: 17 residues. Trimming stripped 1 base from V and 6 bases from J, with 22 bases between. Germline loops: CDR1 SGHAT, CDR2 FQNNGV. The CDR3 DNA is TGTGCCAGCAGCTTAGTATGGGGGGGCGCGGTCAGGAGCGAGCAGTACGTC. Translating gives CASSLVWGGAVRSEQYV.

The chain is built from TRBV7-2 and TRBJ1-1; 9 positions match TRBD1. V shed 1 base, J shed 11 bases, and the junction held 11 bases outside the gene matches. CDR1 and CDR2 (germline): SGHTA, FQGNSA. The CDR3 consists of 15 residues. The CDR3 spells CASSLGVWGQGSAFF. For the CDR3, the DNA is TGTGCCAGCAGCTTAGGTGTGTGGGGACAGGGATCTGCTTTCTTT.

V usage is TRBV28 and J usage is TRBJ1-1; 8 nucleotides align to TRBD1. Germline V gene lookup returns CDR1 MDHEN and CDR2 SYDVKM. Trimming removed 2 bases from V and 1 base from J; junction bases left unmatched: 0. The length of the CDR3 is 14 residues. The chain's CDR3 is CASSLQGANTEAFF. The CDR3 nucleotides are TGTGCCAGCAGTTTACAGGGGGCGAACACTGAAGCTTTCTTT.

CDR3 bases: TGTGCCAGCAGTTTAAAAGGGGAATCTGAAGCTTTCTTT. It encodes CASSLKGESEAFF. The chain is built from TRBV27 and TRBJ1-1; D possibly corresponds to TRBD1 (5 bases). Trimming took off 2 bases at V and 6 bases at J, with 10 bases between the two ends. CDR1 is MNHEY and CDR2 is SMNVEV in the germline V gene (reference sequence). This CDR3 has 13 residues.